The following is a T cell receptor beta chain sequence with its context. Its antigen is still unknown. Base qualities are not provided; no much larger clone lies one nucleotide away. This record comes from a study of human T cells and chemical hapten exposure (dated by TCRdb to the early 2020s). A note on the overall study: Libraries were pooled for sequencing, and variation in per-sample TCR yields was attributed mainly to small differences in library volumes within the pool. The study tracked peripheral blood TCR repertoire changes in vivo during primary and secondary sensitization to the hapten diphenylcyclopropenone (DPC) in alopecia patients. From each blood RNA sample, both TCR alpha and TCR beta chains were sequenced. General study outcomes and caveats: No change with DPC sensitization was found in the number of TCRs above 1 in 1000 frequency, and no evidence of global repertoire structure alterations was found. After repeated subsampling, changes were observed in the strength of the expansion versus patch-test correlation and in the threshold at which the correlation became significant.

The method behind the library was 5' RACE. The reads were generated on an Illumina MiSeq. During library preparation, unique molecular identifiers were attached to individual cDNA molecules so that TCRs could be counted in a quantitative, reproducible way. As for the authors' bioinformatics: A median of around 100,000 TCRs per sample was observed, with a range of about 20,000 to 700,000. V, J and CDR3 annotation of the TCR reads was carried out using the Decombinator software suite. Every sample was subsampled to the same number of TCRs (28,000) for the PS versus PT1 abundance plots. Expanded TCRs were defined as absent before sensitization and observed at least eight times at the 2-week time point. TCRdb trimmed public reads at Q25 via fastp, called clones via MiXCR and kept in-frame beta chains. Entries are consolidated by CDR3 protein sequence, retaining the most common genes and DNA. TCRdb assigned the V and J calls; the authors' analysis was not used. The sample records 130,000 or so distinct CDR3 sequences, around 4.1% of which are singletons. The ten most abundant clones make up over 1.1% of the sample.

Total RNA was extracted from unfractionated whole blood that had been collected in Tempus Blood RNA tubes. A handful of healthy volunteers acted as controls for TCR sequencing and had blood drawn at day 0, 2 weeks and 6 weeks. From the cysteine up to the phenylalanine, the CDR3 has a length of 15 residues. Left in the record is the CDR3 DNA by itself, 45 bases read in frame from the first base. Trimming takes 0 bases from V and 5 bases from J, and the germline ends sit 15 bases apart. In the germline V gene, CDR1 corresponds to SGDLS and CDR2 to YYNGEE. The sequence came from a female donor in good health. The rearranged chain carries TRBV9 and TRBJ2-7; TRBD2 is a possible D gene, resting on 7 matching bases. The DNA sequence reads TGTGCCAGCAGCGTAGGGGGGGGGCCCTTCGACGAGCAGTACTTC. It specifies CASSVGGGPFDEQYF.